This TCR beta chain appears in the sequencing data of a study of spatial heterogeneity in lung cancer. Study overall: Raw reads showed each unique TCR and UMI combination turning up more than ten times on average.

This CDR3 has 15 amino acids. The J segment lost 1 base and the V segment lost 8 bases, leaving 8 bases of the junction unmatched. Per germline, CDR1 MNHEY and CDR2 SMNVEV (reference sequence). In the library, each TCR cDNA molecule bore its own unique molecular identifier. From the 5' RACE reads, TCRdb called clonotypes with MiXCR, one entry per CDR3 protein. The sample includes 13,000 to 15,000 distinct CDR3 sequences, under 14% of them seen just once. Time point specified: sample taken at primary tumor resection. Tumor, nontumor lung or frozen PBMC supplied whole RNA, sequenced without sorting. In this sample, this clonotype turned up many times.

This specimen was PBMCs, taken at surgery. V usage is TRBV27 and J usage is TRBJ2-1, with TRBD1 matching over 7 bases. The sequence was obtained from a female donor with early-stage non-small cell lung cancer. For the CDR3, the DNA is TGTGCCAGCTCTTACAGGGGATTTTCCTACAATGAGCAGTTCTTC. It codes for CASSYRGFSYNEQFF.